This T cell receptor (beta chain) comes out of a study of blood T cell repertoires in COVID-19. The germline V and J ends were trimmed by 4 bases and 2 bases, with 12 bases remaining between them. Germline CDR1 and CDR2: MDHEN and SYDVKM. There are 15 residues in the CDR3. In the original processing: Estimation of nucleated cell counts was performed using reference gene primer amplification. The data were produced by immunoSEQ multiplex PCR, yet TCRdb's version contains in-frame clones alone and is incomplete. V, J and clone size derive from that table, while D and trimming were established from the DNA sequence. Of under 100,000 clones detected, more than 75% appear once; the ten largest clones hold under 11%.

Sequenced material: peripheral blood. The clonotype comes from a man between 60 and 75 years old with acute or convalescent COVID-19. The V gene is TRBV28, the J gene TRBJ1-5, with D unclear. The CDR3 DNA reads as TGTGCCAGCAGTTCCGAGGGAATAGGCAATCAGCCCCAGCATTTT. Protein: CASSSEGIGNQPQHF.